These 3 T cell receptor beta chains were sequenced from one sample in a study of T-cell memory formation after mild COVID-19. TCRdb called the 5' RACE reads again in MiXCR, with one record for every CDR3 protein. The sample has fewer than 200,000 distinct CDR3 sequences, about an eighth seen once. The specimen was PBMCs or a T cell subset sorted from them (not recorded which). The receptors come from a man aged 18-30 years who had mild COVID-19 (a few samples of this study predate the infection). Cell type and time point are not known.

This clonotype turned up a few times. V is TRBV7-9 and J is TRBJ2-7, with no clear D. The length of the CDR3 is 12 residues. The V gene's germline CDR1 is SEHNR and CDR2 FQNEAQ (reference sequence). V gave up 3 bases and J gave up 3 bases, with 6 bases separating them. The CDR3 DNA sequence: TGTGCCAGCAGCTTTGACATCTACGAGCAGTACTTC. As protein: CASSFDIYEQYF.

The CDR3 region is CASSDRDRGTTGELFF. The CDR3 coding sequence is TGTGCCAGCAGTGACCGGGACAGGGGGACCACCGGGGAGCTGTTTTTT. V usage is TRBV6-5 and J usage is TRBJ2-2; TRBD1 matches 11 bases. V gave up 5 bases and J gave up 4 bases; unmatched junction bases: 6. The CDR3 runs 16 residues. Germline loops: CDR1 MNHEY, CDR2 SVGAGI.

This clonotype was seen a handful of times. V is TRBV15 and J is TRBJ1-5; the D gene is possibly TRBD1 (6 bases). The CDR3 spans 16 residues. Trimming removed 1 base from V and 0 bases from J, with 10 bases in between. The germline gives CDR1 LNHNV, CDR2 YYDKDF (reference sequence). The CDR3, as DNA: TGTGCCACCAGCAGAGTCGGGACACTTAGCAATCAGCCCCAGCATTTT. Encoded protein: CATSRVGTLSNQPQHF.